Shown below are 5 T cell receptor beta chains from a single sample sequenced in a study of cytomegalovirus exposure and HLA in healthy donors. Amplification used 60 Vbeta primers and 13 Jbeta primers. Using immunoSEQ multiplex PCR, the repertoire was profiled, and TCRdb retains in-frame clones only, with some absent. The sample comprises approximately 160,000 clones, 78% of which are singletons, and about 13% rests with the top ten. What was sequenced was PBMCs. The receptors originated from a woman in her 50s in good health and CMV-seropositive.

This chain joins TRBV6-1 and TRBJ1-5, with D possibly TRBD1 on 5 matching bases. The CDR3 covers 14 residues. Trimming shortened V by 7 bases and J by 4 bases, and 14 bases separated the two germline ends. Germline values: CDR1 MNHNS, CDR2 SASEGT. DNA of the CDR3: TGTGCCAGCATGTTTGACAGTTATAATCAGCCCCAGCATTTT. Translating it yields CASMFDSYNQPQHF.

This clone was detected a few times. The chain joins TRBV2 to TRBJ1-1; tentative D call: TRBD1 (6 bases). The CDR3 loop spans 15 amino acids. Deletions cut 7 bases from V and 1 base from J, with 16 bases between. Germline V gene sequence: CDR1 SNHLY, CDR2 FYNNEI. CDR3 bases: TGTGCCAGCATCCCCGGGGGGGCTAAGAACACTGAAGCTTTCTTT. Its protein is CASIPGGAKNTEAFF. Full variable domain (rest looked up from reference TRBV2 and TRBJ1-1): EPEVTQTPSHQVTQMGQEVILRCVPISNHLYFYWYRQILGQKVEFLVSFYNNEISEKSEIFDDQFSVERPDGSNFTLKIRSTKLEDSAMYFCASIPGGAKNTEAFFGQGTRLTVV.

CDR3 protein: CASSRVLPPEAFF. The DNA for the CDR3 is TGTGCCAGCAGTCGGGTTCTCCCTCCTGAAGCTTTCTTT. The chain recombines TRBV2 with TRBJ1-1; no clear D gene. The germline CDR1 and CDR2 sequences are SNHLY and FYNNEI. This CDR3 spans 13 amino acids. Trimming shortened V by 5 bases and J by 6 bases, and 13 bases separated the two germline ends. The complete variable domain, with remaining parts taken from reference TRBV2 and TRBJ1-1, reads EPEVTQTPSHQVTQMGQEVILRCVPISNHLYFYWYRQILGQKVEFLVSFYNNEISEKSEIFDDQFSVERPDGSNFTLKIRSTKLEDSAMYFCASSRVLPPEAFFGQGTRLTVV.

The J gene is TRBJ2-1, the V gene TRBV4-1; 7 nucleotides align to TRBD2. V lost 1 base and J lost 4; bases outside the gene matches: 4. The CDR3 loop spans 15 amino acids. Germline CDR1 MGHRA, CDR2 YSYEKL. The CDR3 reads CASSQVGGYYNEQFF. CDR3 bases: TGCGCCAGCAGCCAAGTCGGGGGGTATTACAATGAGCAGTTCTTC.

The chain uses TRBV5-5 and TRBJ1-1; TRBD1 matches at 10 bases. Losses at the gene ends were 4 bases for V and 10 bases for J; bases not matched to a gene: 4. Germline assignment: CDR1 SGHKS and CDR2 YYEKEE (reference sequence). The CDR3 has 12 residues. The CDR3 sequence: CASSDRGLGAFF. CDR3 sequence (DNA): TGTGCCAGCAGCGACAGGGGGCTTGGAGCTTTCTTT.